These T cell receptor beta chains were read from a single sample in a study of identical twins. Using its own MiXCR run on the 5' RACE reads, TCRdb lists one record per CDR3 protein. The table lists around 1.7 million distinct CDR3 sequences, under 35% of them singletons. Sample: cord blood. These TCRs come from a newborn girl in good health. CDR3s include the opening cysteine and the closing phenylalanine or tryptophan. The D gene is left open where the match is weak. The size entry is marked missing in some rows and otherwise reads once, few, many or a size class.

V gene: TRBV29-1; J gene: TRBJ2-7; clone size: many; D gene: TRBD1; CDR3 DNA: TGCAGCGTTGAACCCCGACAGGGGACCTACGAGCAGTACTTC; CDR3 protein: CSVEPRQGTYEQYF
V gene: TRBV3-1; J gene: TRBJ2-1; clone size: -; D gene: -; CDR3 DNA: TGTGCCAGCAGCCGCGGACAGAACAATGAGCAGTTCTTC; CDR3 protein: CASSRGQNNEQFF
V gene: TRBV20-1; J gene: TRBJ2-5; clone size: once; D gene: TRBD2; CDR3 DNA: TGCAGTGCGCGGACTAGCGGGAGGGAGTACCAAGAGACCCAGTACTTC; CDR3 protein: CSARTSGREYQETQYF
V gene: TRBV7-9; J gene: TRBJ1-3; clone size: -; D gene: -; CDR3 DNA: TGTGCCAGCAGCTTATTTACAGGGCCGGGAAACACCATATATTTT; CDR3 protein: CASSLFTGPGNTIYF
V gene: TRBV10-3; J gene: TRBJ2-3; clone size: -; D gene: TRBD2; CDR3 DNA: TGTGCCATCAGTGAGCTAGCGGGAGATACGCAGTATTTT; CDR3 protein: CAISELAGDTQYF
V gene: TRBV5-1; J gene: TRBJ1-1; clone size: -; D gene: TRBD1; CDR3 DNA: TGCGCCAGCAGCTTGGCCTGGACAGGATCGGACACTGAAGCTTTCTTT; CDR3 protein: CASSLAWTGSDTEAFF
V gene: TRBV7-2; J gene: TRBJ2-7; clone size: once; D gene: TRBD2; CDR3 DNA: TGTGCCAGCAGCTTATTAATAGCGGGAGGGGACGAGCAGTACTTC; CDR3 protein: CASSLLIAGGDEQYF
V gene: TRBV7-2; J gene: TRBJ1-4; clone size: -; D gene: -; CDR3 DNA: TGTGCCAGCAGCTTAGCCCAGGGGTACGAAAAACTGTTTTTT; CDR3 protein: CASSLAQGYEKLFF
V gene: TRBV7-9; J gene: TRBJ1-1; clone size: -; D gene: TRBD1; CDR3 DNA: TGTGCCAGCAGCTTATCCCGTACAGGGGAAAGCACTGAAGCTTTCTTT; CDR3 protein: CASSLSRTGESTEAFF
V gene: TRBV7-2; J gene: TRBJ2-7; clone size: many; D gene: TRBD2; CDR3 DNA: TGTGCCAGCAGTTTAGCGGGAGTCTCCTACGAGCAGTACTTC; CDR3 protein: CASSLAGVSYEQYF
V gene: TRBV28; J gene: TRBJ2-3; clone size: many; D gene: TRBD2; CDR3 DNA: TGTGCCAGCAGTTTGCCCAGCGGGAATACAGATACGCAGTATTTT; CDR3 protein: CASSLPSGNTDTQYF
V gene: TRBV3-1; J gene: TRBJ2-2; clone size: few; D gene: -; CDR3 DNA: TGTGCCAGCAGCCAAGATCTGGGGGCGGGCGGGGAGCTGTTTTTT; CDR3 protein: CASSQDLGAGGELFF
V gene: TRBV30; J gene: TRBJ2-4; clone size: few; D gene: -; CDR3 DNA: TGTGCCTGGAGTTTCAGGGACATTCAGTACTTC; CDR3 protein: CAWSFRDIQYF
V gene: TRBV21-1; J gene: TRBJ1-2; clone size: -; D gene: -; CDR3 DNA: TGTGCCAGCAGCATGCAACTCCGGGAAAACCCCTATGGCTACACCTTC; CDR3 protein: CASSMQLRENPYGYTF
V gene: TRBV11-2; J gene: TRBJ2-3; clone size: few; D gene: -; CDR3 DNA: TGTGCCAGCAGCTTATTGCTAGATACGCAGTATTTT; CDR3 protein: CASSLLLDTQYF
V gene: TRBV6-2/TRBV6-3; J gene: TRBJ2-1; clone size: -; D gene: TRBD2; CDR3 DNA: TGTGCCAGCAGCGATGGGACTAGTTCCTACAATGAGCAGTTCTTC; CDR3 protein: CASSDGTSSYNEQFF
V gene: TRBV5-1; J gene: TRBJ2-1; clone size: -; D gene: TRBD2; CDR3 DNA: TGCGCCAGCAGCTTGGGGGACACTAGCGGGAATGAGCAGTTCTTC; CDR3 protein: CASSLGDTSGNEQFF
V gene: TRBV12-3/TRBV12-4; J gene: TRBJ1-6; clone size: -; D gene: TRBD1; CDR3 DNA: TGTGTCAGCAGTCACCCCCGACAGGGGAATAATTCACCCCTCCACTTT; CDR3 protein: CVSSHPRQGNNSPLHF
V gene: TRBV27; J gene: TRBJ2-5; clone size: -; D gene: TRBD2; CDR3 DNA: TGTGCCAGCAGTTTGTTACTAGCGGGGGTTCGCGCCTACAATGAGCAGTACTTC; CDR3 protein: CASSLLLAGVRAYNEQYF
V gene: TRBV27; J gene: TRBJ1-4; clone size: -; D gene: -; CDR3 DNA: TGTGCCAGCAGTTTATTCGGGGGGGGTGAAAAACTGTTTTTT; CDR3 protein: CASSLFGGGEKLFF
V gene: TRBV2; J gene: TRBJ2-7; clone size: few; D gene: TRBD2; CDR3 DNA: TGTGCCAGCAGTGACGCTAGCGGGGTCCTTTTCTACGAGCAGTACTTC; CDR3 protein: CASSDASGVLFYEQYF
V gene: TRBV6-6; J gene: TRBJ1-2; clone size: -; D gene: TRBD1; CDR3 DNA: TGTGCCAGCAGTGGATTCGGGACAGGGCAAAACTATGGCTACACCTTC; CDR3 protein: CASSGFGTGQNYGYTF
V gene: TRBV10-3; J gene: TRBJ1-2; clone size: few; D gene: -; CDR3 DNA: TGTGCCATCAGCGGGACGGACTATGGCTACACCTTC; CDR3 protein: CAISGTDYGYTF
V gene: TRBV30; J gene: TRBJ1-1; clone size: -; D gene: -; CDR3 DNA: TGTGCCTGGAGTTACGGGGGGATCACTGAAGCTTTCTTT; CDR3 protein: CAWSYGGITEAFF
V gene: TRBV3-1; J gene: TRBJ2-3; clone size: -; D gene: TRBD2; CDR3 DNA: TGTGTCAGCAGCACCCGACTAGCGGGGACAGATACGCAGTATTTT; CDR3 protein: CVSSTRLAGTDTQYF
V gene: TRBV7-2; J gene: TRBJ1-4; clone size: -; D gene: -; CDR3 DNA: TGTGCCAGCACCCAGAATGGGGCAGAGAATGAAAAACTGTTTTTT; CDR3 protein: CASTQNGAENEKLFF
V gene: TRBV25-1; J gene: TRBJ2-3; clone size: -; D gene: -; CDR3 DNA: TGTGCCAGCAGTGAATTTTTAGCGGGCACAGATACGCAGTATTTT; CDR3 protein: CASSEFLAGTDTQYF
V gene: TRBV7-9; J gene: TRBJ2-1; clone size: -; D gene: -; CDR3 DNA: TGTGCCAGCAGCTTAGGATCTTTTAGGGACTCGGGAATCAATGAGCAGTTCTTC; CDR3 protein: CASSLGSFRDSGINEQFF
V gene: TRBV4-2; J gene: TRBJ2-1; clone size: -; D gene: TRBD1; CDR3 DNA: TGTGCCAGCAGCCAAGCCGGGGACAGGGGAGCCAATGAGCAGTTCTTC; CDR3 protein: CASSQAGDRGANEQFF
V gene: TRBV7-2; J gene: TRBJ1-6; clone size: -; D gene: -; CDR3 DNA: TGTGCCAGCAGCTTAGCGCCAGGGGTTAATTCACCCCTCCACTTT; CDR3 protein: CASSLAPGVNSPLHF
V gene: TRBV20-1; J gene: TRBJ2-4; clone size: -; D gene: -; CDR3 DNA: TGCAGTGCTAGAGTCAGTGGCATTCAGTACTTC; CDR3 protein: CSARVSGIQYF
V gene: TRBV5-1; J gene: TRBJ2-1; clone size: -; D gene: TRBD2; CDR3 DNA: TGCACCAGCAGCTTGTTCGGACTAGCGGATATATACAATGAGCAGTTCTTC; CDR3 protein: CTSSLFGLADIYNEQFF